The clone carrying this T cell receptor beta chain was counted only a few times. Its antigen is undetermined. These data originate in a study of cytomegalovirus exposure and HLA in healthy donors. Study as a whole: Within the Caucasian-associated ancestry cluster were around four fifths of the roughly 400 genotyped donors.

Study-wide results and caveats: A later analysis linked a missense DCLRE1C variant to TCR beta V- and J-gene trimming. Donors belonging to an Asian-associated ancestry cluster reportedly showed fewer N-insertions in productive TCRs than the roughly 670-donor mean, according to what a later analysis found.

The study ran its PCR with 60 Vbeta and 13 Jbeta primers. Assay: immunoSEQ multiplex PCR; the TCRdb copy retains only in-frame clones and omits some. The sample yields over 80,000 clones, approximately 79% seen once. Germline CDR1 and CDR2: MGHRA and YSYEKL. V lost 4 bases and J lost 2; bases outside the gene matches: 5. The CDR3 runs 15 residues. Sequenced input: PBMCs. The chain is built from TRBV4-1 and TRBJ1-3; 7 positions match TRBD1. The clonotype originates from a female donor in good health and CMV-seronegative. CDR3 sequence: CASSPPGTAGNTIYF. The CDR3 DNA sequence: TGCGCCAGCAGCCCTCCCGGGACAGCTGGAAACACCATATATTTT.